The clone carrying this TCR beta chain was counted a few times. This record belongs to a study of T cells after yellow fever vaccination. TCRdb reanalysed the 5' RACE reads using MiXCR and keeps one entry per CDR3 protein. Here the sample spans hundreds of thousands of distinct CDR3 sequences, 15% to 20% being singletons. Germline loops: CDR1 SGHRS, CDR2 YFSETQ. The CDR3 covers 14 residues. Trimming removed 2 bases from V and 2 bases from J, with 11 bases in between. The chain uses TRBV5-1 and TRBJ2-7; maybe TRBD1 (5 bases). The sequence was obtained from a man under 40 who received the YFV17D yellow fever vaccine. This specimen was PBMCs, taken 15 days after the yellow fever booster vaccination. This CDR3 reads CASSFTDMAYEQYF. For the CDR3, the DNA is TGCGCCAGCAGCTTTACGGACATGGCCTACGAGCAGTACTTC.